This TCR beta chain was identified during a study of blood T cell repertoires in COVID-19. About the research overall: In each case, the material was cDNA or gDNA derived from T cells, B-cell-depleted T cells, or PBMCs.

Generated by immunoSEQ multiplex PCR, the TCRdb table keeps only in-frame clones and is missing some. The sample yields just over 25,000 clones, nearly 90% seen once. Germline V CDR1 and CDR2: SEHNR, FQNEAQ (reference sequence). The CDR3 contains 17 residues. V was clipped by 4 bases and J by 3 bases; unmatched bases: 6. The specimen was peripheral blood. V usage is TRBV7-9 and J usage is TRBJ2-3; 14 bases fit TRBD2. The sequence derives from a man in his sixties or seventies with acute or convalescent COVID-19. The CDR3 is CASSSGLAGVGTDTQYF. In DNA form, the CDR3 reads TGTGCCAGCAGCTCGGGACTAGCGGGAGTGGGTACAGATACGCAGTATTTT.